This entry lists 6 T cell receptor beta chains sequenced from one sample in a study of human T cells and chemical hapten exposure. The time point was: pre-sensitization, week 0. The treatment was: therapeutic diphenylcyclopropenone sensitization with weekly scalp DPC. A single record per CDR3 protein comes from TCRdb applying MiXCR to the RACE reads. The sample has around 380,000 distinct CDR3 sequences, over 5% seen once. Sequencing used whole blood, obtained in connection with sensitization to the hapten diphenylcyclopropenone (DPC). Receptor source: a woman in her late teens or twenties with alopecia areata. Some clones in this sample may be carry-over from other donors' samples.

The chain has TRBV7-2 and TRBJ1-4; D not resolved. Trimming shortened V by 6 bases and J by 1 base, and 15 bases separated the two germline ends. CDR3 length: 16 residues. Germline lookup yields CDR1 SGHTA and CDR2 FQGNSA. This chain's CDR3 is CASSYMPGETNEKLFF. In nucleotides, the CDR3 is TGTGCCAGCAGTTATATGCCGGGAGAAACTAATGAAAAACTGTTTTTT.

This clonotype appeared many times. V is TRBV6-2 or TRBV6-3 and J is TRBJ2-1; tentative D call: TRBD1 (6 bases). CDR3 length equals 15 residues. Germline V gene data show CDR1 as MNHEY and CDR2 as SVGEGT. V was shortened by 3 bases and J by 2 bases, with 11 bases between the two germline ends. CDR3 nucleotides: TGTGCCAGCAGTTATAGGGACACTACCTACAATGAGCAGTTCTTC. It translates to CASSYRDTTYNEQFF.

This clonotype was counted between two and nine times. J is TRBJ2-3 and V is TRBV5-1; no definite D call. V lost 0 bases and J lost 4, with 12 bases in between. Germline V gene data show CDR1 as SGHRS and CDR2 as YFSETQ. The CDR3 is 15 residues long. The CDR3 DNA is TGCGCCAGCAGCTTGGCCGCAGGCTACGCAGATACGCAGTATTTT. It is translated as CASSLAAGYADTQYF.

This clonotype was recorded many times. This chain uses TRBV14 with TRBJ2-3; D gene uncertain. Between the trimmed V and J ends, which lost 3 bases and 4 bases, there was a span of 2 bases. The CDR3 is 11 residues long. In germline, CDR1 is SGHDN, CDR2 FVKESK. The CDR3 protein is CASSHSDTQYF. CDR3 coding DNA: TGTGCCAGCAGCCACTCAGATACGCAGTATTTT. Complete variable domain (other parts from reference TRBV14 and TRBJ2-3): EAGVTQFPSHSVIEKGQTVTLRCDPISGHDNLYWYRRVMGKEIKFLLHFVKESKQDESGMPNNRFLAERTGGTYSTLKVQPAELEDSGVYFCASSHSDTQYFGPGTRLTVL.

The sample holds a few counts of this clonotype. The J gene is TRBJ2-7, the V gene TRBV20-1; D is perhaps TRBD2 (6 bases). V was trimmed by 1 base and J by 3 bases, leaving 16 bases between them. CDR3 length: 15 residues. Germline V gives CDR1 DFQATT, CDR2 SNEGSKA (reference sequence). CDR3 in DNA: TGCAGTGCTAGAGTAGCGGTTAACGAGGGCTACGAGCAGTACTTC. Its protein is CSARVAVNEGYEQYF.

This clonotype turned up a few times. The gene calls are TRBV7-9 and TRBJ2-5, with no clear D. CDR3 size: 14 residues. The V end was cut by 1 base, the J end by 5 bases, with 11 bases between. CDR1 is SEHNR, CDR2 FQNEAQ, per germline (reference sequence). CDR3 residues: CASSLVDGWETQYF. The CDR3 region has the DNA TGTGCCAGCAGCTTAGTGGACGGCTGGGAGACCCAGTACTTC.